This TCR beta chain was observed in a study of blood T cell repertoires in COVID-19. V shed 6 bases and J 10 bases; nucleotides not matched to a gene: 13. Germline CDR1 reads MNHEY; CDR2 reads SVGEGT. The length of the CDR3 is 16 residues. Method: immunoSEQ multiplex PCR; TCRdb's copy keeps in-frame clones and lacks some. The table shows about 210,000 clones, with about 76% occurring only once. The sequence came from a woman between 45 and 65 years old with acute COVID-19. This chain uses TRBV6-2 or TRBV6-3 with TRBJ2-1, with TRBD2 matching 12 bases. Input material: PBMCs or T cells enriched from blood (not recorded which). DNA for the CDR3: TGTGCCAGCAGCTCGACTAGCGGGAGAGTCAGTGCGGAGCAGTTCTTC. Its protein product is CASSSTSGRVSAEQFF.